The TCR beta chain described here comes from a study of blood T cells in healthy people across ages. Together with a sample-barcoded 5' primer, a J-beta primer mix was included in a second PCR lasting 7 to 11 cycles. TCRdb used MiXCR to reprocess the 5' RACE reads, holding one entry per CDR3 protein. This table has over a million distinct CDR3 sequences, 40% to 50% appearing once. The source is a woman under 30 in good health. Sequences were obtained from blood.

The CDR3 sequence: CAWSPGYAGSEKLFF. DNA for the CDR3: TGTGCCTGGAGTCCCGGGTACGCCGGTAGTGAAAAACTGTTTTTT. The chain uses TRBV30 and TRBJ1-4, with D unclear. V was shortened by 2 bases and J by 7 bases, with 17 bases between the two germline ends. This CDR3 comprises 15 residues. Germline CDR1 and CDR2: GTSNPN and SVGIG (reference sequence).